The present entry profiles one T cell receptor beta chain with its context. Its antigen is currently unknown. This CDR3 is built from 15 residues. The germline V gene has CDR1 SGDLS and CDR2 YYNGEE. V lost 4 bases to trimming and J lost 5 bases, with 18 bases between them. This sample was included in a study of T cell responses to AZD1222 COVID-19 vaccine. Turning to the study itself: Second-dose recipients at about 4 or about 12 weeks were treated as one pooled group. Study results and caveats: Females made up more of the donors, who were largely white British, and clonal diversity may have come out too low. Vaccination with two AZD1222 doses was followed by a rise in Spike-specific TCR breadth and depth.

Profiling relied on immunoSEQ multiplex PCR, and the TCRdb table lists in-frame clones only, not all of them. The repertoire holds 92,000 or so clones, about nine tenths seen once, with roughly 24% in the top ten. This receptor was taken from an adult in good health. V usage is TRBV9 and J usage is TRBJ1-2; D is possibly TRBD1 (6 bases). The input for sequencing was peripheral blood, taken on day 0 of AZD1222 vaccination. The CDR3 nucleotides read TGTGCCAGCAGCCCACAGGGTTCCACCCCATATGGCTACACCTTC. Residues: CASSPQGSTPYGYTF.